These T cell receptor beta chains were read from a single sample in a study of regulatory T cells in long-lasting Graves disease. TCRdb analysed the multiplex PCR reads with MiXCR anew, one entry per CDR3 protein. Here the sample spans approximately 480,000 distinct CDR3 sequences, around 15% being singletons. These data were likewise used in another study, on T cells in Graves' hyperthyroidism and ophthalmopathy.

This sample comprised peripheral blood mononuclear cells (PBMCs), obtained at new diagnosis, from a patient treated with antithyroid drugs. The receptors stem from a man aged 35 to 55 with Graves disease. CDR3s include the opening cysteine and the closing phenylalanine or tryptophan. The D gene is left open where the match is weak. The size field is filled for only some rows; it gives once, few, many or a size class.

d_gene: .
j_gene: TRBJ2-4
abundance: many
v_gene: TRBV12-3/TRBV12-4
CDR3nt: TGTGCCAGCAGTTTTAGTCCAGGTGCCATTCAGTACTTC
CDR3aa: CASSFSPGAIQYF

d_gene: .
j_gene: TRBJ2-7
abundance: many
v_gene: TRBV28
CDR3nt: TGTGCCAGCATTGGGGCAGACTACGAGCAGTACTTC
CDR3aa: CASIGADYEQYF

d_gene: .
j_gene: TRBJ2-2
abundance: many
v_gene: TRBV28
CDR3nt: TGTGCCAGCAGTTCCTCAAAGATCACCGGGGAGCTGTTTTTT
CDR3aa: CASSSSKITGELFF

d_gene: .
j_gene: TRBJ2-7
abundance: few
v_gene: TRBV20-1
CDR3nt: TGCAGTGCTAGAAAACCCCCCTACGAGCAGTACTTC
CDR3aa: CSARKPPYEQYF

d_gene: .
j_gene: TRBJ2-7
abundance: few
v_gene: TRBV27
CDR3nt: TGTGCCAGCAGTTTAGGTCAGCCGTTGGGCGAGCAGTACTTC
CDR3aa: CASSLGQPLGEQYF

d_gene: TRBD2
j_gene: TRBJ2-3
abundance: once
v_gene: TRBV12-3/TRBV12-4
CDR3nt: TGTGCCAGCAGTTTACTAGCGGGAGGGGGCCGAACGCAGTATTTT
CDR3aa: CASSLLAGGGRTQYF

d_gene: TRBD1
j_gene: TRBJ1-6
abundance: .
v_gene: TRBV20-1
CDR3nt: TGCAGTGCTAGAGCAACAGGGGGTCCGATTCACCCCCTCCACTTT
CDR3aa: CSARATGGPIHPLHF

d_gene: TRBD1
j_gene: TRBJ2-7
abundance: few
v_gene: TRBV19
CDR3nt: TGTGCCACCTCCCGACAGGGGGACCACTACGAGCAGTACTTC
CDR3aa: CATSRQGDHYEQYF

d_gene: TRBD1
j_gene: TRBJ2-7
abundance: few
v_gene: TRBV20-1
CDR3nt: TGCAGTGCTAGTCGGGACAGGGTATCGGGGGAGCAGTACTTC
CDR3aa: CSASRDRVSGEQYF

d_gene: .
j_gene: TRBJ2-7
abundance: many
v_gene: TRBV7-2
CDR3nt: TGTGCCAGCAGCCCCGCGGAGGGTTACTACGAGCAGTACTTC
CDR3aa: CASSPAEGYYEQYF

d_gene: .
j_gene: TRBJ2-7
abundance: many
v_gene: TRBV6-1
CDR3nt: TGTGCCAGCAGTGAATCTTCGGGTCCCGCGATTTCCTACGAGCAGTACTTC
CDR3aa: CASSESSGPAISYEQYF

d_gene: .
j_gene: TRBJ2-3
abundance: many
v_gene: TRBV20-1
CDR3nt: TGCAGTGTTCAAGTCCTGGTAGATACGCAGTATTTT
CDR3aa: CSVQVLVDTQYF

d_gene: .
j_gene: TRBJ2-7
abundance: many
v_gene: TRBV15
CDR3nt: TGTGCCACCAGCAGAGATTGGTCGGGAACTTTAAACGAGCAGTACTTC
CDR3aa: CATSRDWSGTLNEQYF

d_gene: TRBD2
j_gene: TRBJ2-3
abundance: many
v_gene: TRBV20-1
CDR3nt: TGCAGTGCCCACTCGACTAGCGGCACAGATACGCAGTATTTT
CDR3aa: CSAHSTSGTDTQYF

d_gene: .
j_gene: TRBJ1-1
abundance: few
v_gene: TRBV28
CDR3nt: TGTGCCAGCAGTGACGGGATCTGGGGACTGAACACTGAAGCTTTCTTT
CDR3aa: CASSDGIWGLNTEAFF

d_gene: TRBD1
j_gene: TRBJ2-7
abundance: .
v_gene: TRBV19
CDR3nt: TGTGCCAGTAGTATAGACACCGGGACAGCCTACGAGCAGTACTTC
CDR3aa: CASSIDTGTAYEQYF

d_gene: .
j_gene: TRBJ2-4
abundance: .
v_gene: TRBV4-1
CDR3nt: TGCGCCACGTTGGATCTAGCCAAAAACATTCAGTACTTC
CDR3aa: CATLDLAKNIQYF

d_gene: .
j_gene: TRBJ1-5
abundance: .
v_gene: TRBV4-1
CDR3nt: TGCGCCAGCAGCCAGGCTGATCAGTACAGGGATCTGACTCAGCCCCAGCATTTT
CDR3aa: CASSQADQYRDLTQPQHF

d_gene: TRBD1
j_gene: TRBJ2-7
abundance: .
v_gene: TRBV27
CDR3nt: TGTGCCAGCATCCCTCTCGGGACAGGGGGTATCGAGCAGTACTTC
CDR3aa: CASIPLGTGGIEQYF

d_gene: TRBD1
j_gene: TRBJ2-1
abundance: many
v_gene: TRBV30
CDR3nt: TGTGCCTCTCAGAACAGGGGCTCCTACAATGAGCAGTTCTTC
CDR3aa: CASQNRGSYNEQFF

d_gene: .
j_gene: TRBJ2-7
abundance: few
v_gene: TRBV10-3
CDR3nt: TGTGCCATCAGTGAGTTGGGATCCAGACAGCAGTACTTC
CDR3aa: CAISELGSRQQYF

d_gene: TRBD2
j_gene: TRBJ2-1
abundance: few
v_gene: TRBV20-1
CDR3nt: TGCAGTGCTAGAGGGGCGGGAGGGTACAATGAGCAGTTCTTC
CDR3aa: CSARGAGGYNEQFF

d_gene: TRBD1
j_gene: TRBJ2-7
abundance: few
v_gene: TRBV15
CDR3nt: TGTGCCACCAGCAGGGGAGGACAGGGATCCTACGAGCAGTACTTC
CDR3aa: CATSRGGQGSYEQYF

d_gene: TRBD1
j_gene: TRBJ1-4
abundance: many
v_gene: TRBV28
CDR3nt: TGTGCCAGCAGTTTACCCTCAGGGGGAGGTGAAAAACTGTTTTTT
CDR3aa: CASSLPSGGGEKLFF

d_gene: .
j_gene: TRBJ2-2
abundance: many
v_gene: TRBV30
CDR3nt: TGTGCCTGGAGTGAGGTCGGGGAGCTGTTTTTT
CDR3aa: CAWSEVGELFF

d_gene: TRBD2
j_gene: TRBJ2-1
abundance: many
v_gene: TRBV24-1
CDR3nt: TGTGCCACCAGTGATATAACTAGCGTTAGTAACAATGAGCAGTTCTTC
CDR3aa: CATSDITSVSNNEQFF

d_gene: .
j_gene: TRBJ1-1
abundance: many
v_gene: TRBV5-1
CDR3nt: TGCGCCAGCAGCCCCGGAGAGGGGAAAGCTTTCTTT
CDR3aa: CASSPGEGKAFF

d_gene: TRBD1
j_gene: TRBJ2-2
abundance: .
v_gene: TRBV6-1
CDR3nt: TGTGCCAGCAGTCGACTAATAGGGGACAGGAACACCGGGGAGCTGTTTTTT
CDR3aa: CASSRLIGDRNTGELFF

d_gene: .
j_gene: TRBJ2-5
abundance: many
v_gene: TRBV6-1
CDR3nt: TGTGCCAGCAGGCTGGAGACCCAGTACTTC
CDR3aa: CASRLETQYF

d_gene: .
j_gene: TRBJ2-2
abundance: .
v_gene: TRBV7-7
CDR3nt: TGTGCTAGCAGCTTAAACTTGGAAAGGGGCAAAACCGGGGGGCTGTTTTTT
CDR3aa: CASSLNLERGKTGGLFF

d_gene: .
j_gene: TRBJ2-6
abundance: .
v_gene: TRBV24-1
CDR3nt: TGTGCCACCAGTGATTTGCGCTGGGCCAACGTCCTGACTTTC
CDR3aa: CATSDLRWANVLTF

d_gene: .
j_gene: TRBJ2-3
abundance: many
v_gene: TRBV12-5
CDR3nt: TGTGCTAGTGGTTTTGGCCCAGATACGCAGTATTTT
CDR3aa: CASGFGPDTQYF

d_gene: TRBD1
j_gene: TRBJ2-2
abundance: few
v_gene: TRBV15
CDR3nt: TGTGCCACCAGCGGATCGGGACAGGGTCGCACCGGGGAGCTGTTTTTT
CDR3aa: CATSGSGQGRTGELFF

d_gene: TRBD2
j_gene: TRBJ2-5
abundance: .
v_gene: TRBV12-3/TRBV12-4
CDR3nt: TGTGCCAGCAGTTTTAGAGCGGGGGGGCAAGAGACCCAGTACTTC
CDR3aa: CASSFRAGGQETQYF

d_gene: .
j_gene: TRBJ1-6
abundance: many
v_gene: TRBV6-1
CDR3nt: TGTGCCAGCACCCATCGGGACTCCTATAATTCACCCCTCCACTTT
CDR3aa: CASTHRDSYNSPLHF

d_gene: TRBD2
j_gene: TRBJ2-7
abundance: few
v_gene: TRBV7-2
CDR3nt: TGTGCCAGCAGCTTAGCACCGACTAGCGGGACGTACTCCTACGAGCAGTACTTC
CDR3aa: CASSLAPTSGTYSYEQYF

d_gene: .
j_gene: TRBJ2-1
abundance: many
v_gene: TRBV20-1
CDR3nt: TGCAGTGCTCGTGAAGCGAACGAAGAGGTTTGGGGTGAGCAGTTCTTC
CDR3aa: CSAREANEEVWGEQFF

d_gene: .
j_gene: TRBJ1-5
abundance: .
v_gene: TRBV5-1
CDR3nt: TGCGCCAGCAGCTTGGGGACGGATTCTTCGGGCAATCAGCCCCAGCATTTT
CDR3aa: CASSLGTDSSGNQPQHF

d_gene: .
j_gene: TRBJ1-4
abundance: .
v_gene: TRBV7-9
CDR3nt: TGTGCCAGCAGCCTGAGGACACTCCGGGCTAATGAAAAACTGTTTTTT
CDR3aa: CASSLRTLRANEKLFF

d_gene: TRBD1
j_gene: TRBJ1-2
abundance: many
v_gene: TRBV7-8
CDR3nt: TGTGCCAGCAGCTTAGGTTCAGGGACAGCATTTAACTATGGCTACACCTTC
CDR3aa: CASSLGSGTAFNYGYTF

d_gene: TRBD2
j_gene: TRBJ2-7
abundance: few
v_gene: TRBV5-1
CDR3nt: TGCGCCAGCAGCTTGGAGGGGAGGGCTAGTGACGAGCAGTACTTC
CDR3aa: CASSLEGRASDEQYF

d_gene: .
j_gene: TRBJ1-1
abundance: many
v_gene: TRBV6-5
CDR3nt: TGTGCCAGCAGTTACAATAGCCTTCCCAGGCCTGAAGCTTTCTTT
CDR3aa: CASSYNSLPRPEAFF

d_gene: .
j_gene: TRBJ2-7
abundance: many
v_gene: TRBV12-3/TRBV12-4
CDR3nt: TGTGCCAGCAGTTCCCTGACAGCCAGCTCCTACGAGCAGTACTTC
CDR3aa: CASSSLTASSYEQYF

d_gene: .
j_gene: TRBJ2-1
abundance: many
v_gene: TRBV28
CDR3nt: TGTGCCAGCACCCTGGGAGGAGACGGATACAATGAGCAGTTCTTC
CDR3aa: CASTLGGDGYNEQFF

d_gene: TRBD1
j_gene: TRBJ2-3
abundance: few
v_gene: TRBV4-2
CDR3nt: TGTGCCAGCAGCCAAGGGACAGGGGATTCAGATACGCAGTATTTT
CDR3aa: CASSQGTGDSDTQYF

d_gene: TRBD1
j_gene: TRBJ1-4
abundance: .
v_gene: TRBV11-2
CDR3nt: TGTGCCAGCAGCATGCGCAGAGGGGGCTTTAATGAAAAACTGTTTTTT
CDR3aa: CASSMRRGGFNEKLFF

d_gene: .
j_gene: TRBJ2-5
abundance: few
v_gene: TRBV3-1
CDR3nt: TGTGCCAGCAGCGGGACTCTTCAAGAGACCCAGTACTTC
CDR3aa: CASSGTLQETQYF

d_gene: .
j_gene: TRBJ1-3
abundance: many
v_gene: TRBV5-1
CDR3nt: TGTGCCAGCAGCTTAACAGGAAACACCATATATTTT
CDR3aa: CASSLTGNTIYF

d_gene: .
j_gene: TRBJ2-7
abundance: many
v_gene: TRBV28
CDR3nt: TGTGCCAGCAGGAGCAGCGCCTACGAGCAGTACTTC
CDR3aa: CASRSSAYEQYF

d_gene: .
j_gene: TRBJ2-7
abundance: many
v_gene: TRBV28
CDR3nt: TGTGCCAGCAGAGCACAGGGCCACGAGCAGTACTTC
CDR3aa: CASRAQGHEQYF

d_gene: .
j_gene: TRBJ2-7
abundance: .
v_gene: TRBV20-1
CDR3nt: TGCAGTGCTAGTACAGGGACCCCCTACGAGCAGTACTTC
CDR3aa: CSASTGTPYEQYF

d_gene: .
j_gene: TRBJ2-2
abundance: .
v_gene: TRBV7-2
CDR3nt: TGTGCCAGCAGCTCGACTAGAAACACCGGGGAGCTGTTTTTT
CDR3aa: CASSSTRNTGELFF

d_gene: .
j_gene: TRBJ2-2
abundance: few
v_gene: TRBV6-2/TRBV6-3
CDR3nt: TGTGCCAGCAGTTATAACAGGAACACCGGGGAGCTGTTTTTT
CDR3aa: CASSYNRNTGELFF

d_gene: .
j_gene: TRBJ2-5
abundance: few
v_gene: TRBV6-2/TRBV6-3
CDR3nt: TGTGCCAGCAGTTACACCTCGGTCCGAGTGGAGACCCAGTACTTC
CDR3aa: CASSYTSVRVETQYF

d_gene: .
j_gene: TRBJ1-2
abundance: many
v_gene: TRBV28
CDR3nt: TGTGCCAGCAGTCCGGACAGTAACTATGGCTACACCTTC
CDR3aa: CASSPDSNYGYTF

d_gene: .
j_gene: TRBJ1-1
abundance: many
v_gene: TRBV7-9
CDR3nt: TGTGCCAGCAGCCGAATTCCATTTTCAGGGACTCACACTGAAGCTTTCTTT
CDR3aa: CASSRIPFSGTHTEAFF

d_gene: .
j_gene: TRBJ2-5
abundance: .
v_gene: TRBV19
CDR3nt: TGTGCCAGTAGTATAGCTGGGGTGCCCGAGACCCAGTACTTC
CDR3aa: CASSIAGVPETQYF